This TCR beta chain was captured in a study of T cells after yellow fever vaccination. Study in general: The authors prepared low-cell-number fractions using SMART-Seq v4 Ultra Low Input. Study findings and constraints: The bulk population could contribute abundant contaminating clonotypes to FACS-sorted repertoires. Once the booster was given, most primary-vaccination clones reappeared, at just under 98% for CD4 and around 90% for CD8.

With 5 bases clipped from V and 5 bases from J, the junction kept 14 bases outside the gene matches. This CDR3 is 17 amino acids long. Generation of TCR cDNA used 5'RACE template switching (which added a universal primer site and UMIs). Each CDR3 protein is one row after TCRdb ran MiXCR on the 5' RACE reads. This repertoire shows roughly 94,000 distinct CDR3 sequences, 7.5% to 10% found once; its top ten account for roughly 15%. This clonotype was seen only a few times. Sample: CD8+ T cells not binding an NS4B(214-222) dextramer, sorted from PBMCs, taken roughly 15 days after the first yellow fever vaccination. V gene TRBV12-3 or TRBV12-4 combines with J gene TRBJ2-2; 7 nucleotides agree with TRBD1. The receptor comes from a man between 18 and 35 years old who received the YFV17D yellow fever vaccine. The CDR3 loop reads CASSPRDSPEQTGELFF. CDR3 nucleotide sequence: TGTGCCAGCAGTCCTAGGGACAGCCCAGAGCAAACCGGGGAGCTGTTTTTT.